This TCR beta chain was captured in a study of T cell responses to AZD1222 COVID-19 vaccine. General observations from the study: Baseline seropositivity characterized only a handful of AZD1222 recipients. No repertoire was sampled before or during the peak T cell response, only after it. Clonal diversity was possibly underestimated, and the donors were mostly white British, with more females. The span of vaccine-associated CD4 TCRs extended across spike, with dominance at 160-218 and 743-854.

Points on this clone: Its antigen is undetermined.

V dropped 6 bases and J dropped 7; count of bases not matched to a gene: 4. The CDR3 is made up of 13 amino acids. Germline V gene lookup returns CDR1 LGHNA and CDR2 YNFKEQ. The protocol was immunoSEQ multiplex PCR, while the TCRdb copy is restricted to in-frame clones and leaves out a portion. The table lists some 150,000 clones, around 88% of them singletons. This sample comprised peripheral blood, obtained on day 0 of AZD1222 vaccination. The chain recombines TRBV4-2 with TRBJ2-2; 8 bases are shared with TRBD2. The receptor's source is an adult in good health. The CDR3 DNA reads TGTGCCAGCAGGGGACTAGTGGTCGGGGAGCTGTTTTTT. This codes for CASRGLVVGELFF.